A single sample is the source of the 32 T cell receptor beta chains below, sequenced in a study of shared clonotypes between healthy human individuals. Data came from immunoSEQ multiplex PCR; TCRdb stores just in-frame clones and leaves some out. The sample consists of approximately 2,200,000 clones, about 93% of them appearing once. CD8 cells classed as naive were CD45RO-negative and positively selected for CCR7, excluding terminally differentiated effector memory CD45RA+ cells. Sequencing was done on a sample of naive CD8+ T cells from PBMCs. The source of these receptors is a man between 18 and 35 years old in good health. Some clones in this sample may be carry-over from other donors' samples.

V is TRBV29-1 and J is TRBJ2-7; a weak D match, TRBD2 (6 bases). This CDR3 region has 13 residues. Germline values: CDR1 SQVTM, CDR2 ANQGSEA. Trimming stripped 4 bases from V and 0 bases from J, with 10 bases between. CDR3 nucleotides: TGCAGCGTTGTCCCCGGGGGCTCCTACGAGCAGTACTTC. Amino acid sequence: CSVVPGGSYEQYF.

This sequence joins TRBV5-1 and TRBJ1-1, with a possible D match to TRBD1 (5 bases). The CDR3 is 15 residues long. The germline CDR1 and CDR2 sequences are SGHRS and YFSETQ. With 3 bases removed from V and 0 bases from J, the gap between germline ends came to 12 bases. CDR3 sequence (DNA): TGCGCCAGCAGCTCAGGGCAGGGCATGAACACTGAAGCTTTCTTT. Its translation: CASSSGQGMNTEAFF.

The chain links TRBV25-1 to TRBJ2-5; D is unresolved. The germline V gene has CDR1 MGHDK and CDR2 SYGVNS. Trimming stripped 6 bases from V and 7 bases from J, with 6 bases between. This CDR3 has 10 residues. The CDR3 loop is CASSAGTQYF. The CDR3 nucleotides read TGTGCCAGCAGCGCAGGGACCCAGTACTTC.

This clone was detected once. The J gene is TRBJ2-1, the V gene TRBV11-2, with D perhaps given as TRBD1 or TRBD2 (5 bases each). V was shortened by 2 bases and J by 7 bases, with 18 bases between the two germline ends. This CDR3 contains 16 residues. Germline V gene sequence: CDR1 SGHAT, CDR2 FQNNGV. This chain's CDR3 is CASSLYRGDGKNEQFF. Written as DNA, the CDR3 is TGTGCCAGCAGCTTATATCGAGGGGATGGTAAGAATGAGCAGTTCTTC.

This rearrangement joins TRBV9 to TRBJ1-5, with D maybe TRBD1 (5 bases). Looked up from germline, CDR1 is SGDLS and CDR2 is YYNGEE. The CDR3 covers 14 residues. Trimming left V 0 bases short and J 6 bases short, with 10 bases between. The CDR3 sequence: CASSVAGRGQPQHF. The CDR3 nucleotides read TGTGCCAGCAGCGTAGCGGGGCGCGGTCAGCCCCAGCATTTT.

The chain is built from TRBV27 and TRBJ2-7, with 10 bases matching TRBD1. The CDR3 is made up of 14 amino acids. The ends lost 7 bases at V and 3 bases at J; junction bases unmatched: 6. Per germline, CDR1 MNHEY and CDR2 SMNVEV (reference sequence). The CDR3 DNA sequence: TGTGCCAGCACCCCCGGGACAGGGGACTACGAGCAGTACTTC. It translates to CASTPGTGDYEQYF.

The chain has TRBV5-6 and TRBJ2-7; 9 bases are shared with TRBD2. V dropped 7 bases and J dropped 5; count of bases not matched to a gene: 13. This CDR3 is 15 amino acids long. Germline CDR1 SGHDT, CDR2 YYEEEE. The CDR3 coding sequence is TGTGCCAGCGCCCCATTTAGCGGGAGAGGACACGAGCAGTACTTC. Residues: CASAPFSGRGHEQYF.

The chain carries TRBV28 and TRBJ2-7; TRBD2 matches 13 bases. The germline CDR1 and CDR2 sequences are MDHEN and SYDVKM. With V trimmed by 5 bases and J by 2 bases, 3 bases remained unmatched. The CDR3 extends over 15 amino acids. This chain's CDR3 is CASSTGLAGTYEQYF. The DNA for the CDR3 is TGTGCCAGCAGTACGGGACTAGCGGGAACCTACGAGCAGTACTTC.

The chain couples TRBV7-9 to TRBJ2-7; 14 bases line up with TRBD2. The V segment lost 5 bases and the J segment 3 bases; nucleotides outside the gene matches: 6. Germline CDR1 reads SEHNR; CDR2 reads FQNEAQ (reference sequence). CDR3 size: 16 residues. CDR3 nucleotide sequence: TGTGCCAGCAGCACCGGGGGACTAGCGGGAGTCTACGAGCAGTACTTC. Protein product: CASSTGGLAGVYEQYF.

This clone was detected a few times. The V and J genes are TRBV29-1 and TRBJ2-2; D might be TRBD1 (5 bases). The V end was cut by 3 bases, the J end by 7 bases, with 12 bases between. This CDR3 region has 13 residues. Germline V gene lookup returns CDR1 SQVTM and CDR2 ANQGSEA. The CDR3 region is CSVEVGQGGELFF. The CDR3 DNA follows: TGCAGCGTTGAGGTGGGGCAGGGCGGGGAGCTGTTTTTT.

The gene calls are TRBV27 and TRBJ2-3; D perhaps matches TRBD2 (6 bases). Germline V CDR1 and CDR2: MNHEY, SMNVEV (reference sequence). Trimming left V 3 bases short and J 7 bases short, with 14 bases between. This CDR3 region has 14 residues. CDR3 protein: CASSFGLAIHTQYF. The CDR3 region has the DNA TGTGCCAGCAGTTTTGGTCTAGCGATACATACGCAGTATTTT.

The gene calls are TRBV5-1 and TRBJ2-7; 9 bases match TRBD1. The CDR3 length is 14 residues. After removal of 7 bases from V and 2 bases from J, the junction contained 7 bases not matched to a gene. Germline CDR1 SGHRS, CDR2 YFSETQ. CDR3: CASVPGQGPYEQYF. The CDR3 DNA sequence: TGCGCCAGCGTCCCGGGACAGGGCCCCTACGAGCAGTACTTC.

The gene calls are TRBV30 and TRBJ2-5, with unresolved D. Judging by the DNA end, TRBJ2-7 fits better; the J call may be wrong. This CDR3 spans 12 amino acids. The germline V gene has CDR1 GTSNPN and CDR2 SVGIG (reference sequence). CDR3 DNA: TGTGCCTGGAGTATATCGGACGACGAGCAGTACTTC. Protein sequence: CAWSISDDEQYF.

This chain joins TRBV5-1 and TRBJ2-3; no firm D call. CDR3 size: 18 residues. V was clipped by 1 base and J by 3 bases, with 21 bases between them. Per germline, CDR1 SGHRS and CDR2 YFSETQ. The CDR3 loop is CASSLHEEGGVRTDTQYF. DNA for the CDR3: TGCGCCAGCAGCTTGCATGAGGAAGGTGGGGTACGGACAGATACGCAGTATTTT.

J is TRBJ2-1 and V is TRBV6-4; 10 nucleotides agree with TRBD2. Germline trimming cut 1 base from V and 9 bases from J; bases unmatched to any gene: 24. Germline CDR1 reads MRHNA; CDR2 reads SNTAGT. The CDR3 totals 21 residues. The CDR3 protein is CASSDFQVGGRLAGDKGEQFF. CDR3 in DNA: TGTGCCAGCAGTGACTTCCAAGTGGGGGGGAGGCTAGCGGGAGACAAGGGTGAGCAGTTCTTC.

The rearrangement uses TRBV6-6 and TRBJ2-2, with D possibly TRBD1 on 6 matching bases. CDR3 length: 16 amino acids. Trimming shortened V by 2 bases and J by 5 bases, and 15 bases separated the two germline ends. Germline lookup yields CDR1 MNHNY and CDR2 SVGAGI (reference sequence). The CDR3 here is CASSYEVTGPTGELFF. CDR3 nucleotides: TGTGCCAGCAGTTACGAGGTGACAGGCCCGACCGGGGAGCTGTTTTTT.

This clone appeared a few times. The chain couples TRBV27 to TRBJ2-7, with 12 bases lining up with TRBD2. The CDR3 runs 16 residues. CDR1 MNHEY and CDR2 SMNVEV come from the germline V gene (reference sequence). Trimming took 5 bases from V and 0 from J; bases not matched to a gene: 5. As DNA, the CDR3 is TGTGCCAGCAGTCCATCGACTAGCGGGAGCTCCTACGAGCAGTACTTC. Translating it yields CASSPSTSGSSYEQYF.

The DNA of the CDR3 is TGTGCCACCAGCCAGACTAGCGCACACTACGAGCAGTACTTC. Its protein is CATSQTSAHYEQYF. The chain recombines TRBV15 with TRBJ2-7; 8 bases fit TRBD2. Germline CDR1 LNHNV, CDR2 YYDKDF (reference sequence). The CDR3 loop spans 14 amino acids. Trimming removed 5 bases from V and 3 bases from J; junction bases left unmatched: 6. Using reference TRBV15 and TRBJ2-7 for the parts outside the CDR3, the full variable domain is DAMVIQNPRYQVTQFGKPVTLSCSQTLNHNVMYWYQQKSSQAPKLLFHYYDKDFNNEADTPDNFQSRRPNTSFCFLDIRSPGLGDTAMYLCATSQTSAHYEQYFGPGTRLTVT.

The chain links TRBV28 to TRBJ2-7; D call uncertain. The CDR3 spans 18 residues. Trimming took 2 bases from V and 2 from J, leaving 22 bases between them. Germline V lookup: CDR1 MDHEN, CDR2 SYDVKM. Here the CDR3 DNA reads TGTGCCAGCAGTTTAGTGGGTTACCCCACCTATCTTCCCTACGAGCAGTACTTC. It encodes CASSLVGYPTYLPYEQYF.

V is TRBV30 and J is TRBJ1-1; weak D call: TRBD1 (6 bases). The CDR3 totals 14 residues. From germline, CDR1 is GTSNPN and CDR2 SVGIG (reference sequence). Trimming shortened V by 2 bases and J by 2 bases, and 12 bases separated the two germline ends. The CDR3 nucleotides read TGTGCCTGGAGTTGGGGGGCTCTTAACACTGAAGCTTTCTTT. Translating gives CAWSWGALNTEAFF.

The chain combines TRBV29-1 with TRBJ2-5, with 9 bases that match TRBD2. Per the germline V gene, CDR1 is SQVTM and CDR2 is ANQGSEA. V was clipped by 0 bases and J by 1 base; unmatched bases: 6. The CDR3 contains 16 residues. CDR3 residues: CSVEDPLAGIQETQYF. Here the CDR3 DNA reads TGCAGCGTTGAAGATCCGCTAGCGGGGATCCAAGAGACCCAGTACTTC.

The chain joins TRBV9 to TRBJ1-5; 10 bases fit TRBD1. CDR1 and CDR2 (germline): SGDLS, YYNGEE. CDR3 length equals 15 residues. The V and J ends lost 4 bases and 7 bases, in that order; junction bases with no gene match: 8. CDR3 coding DNA: TGTGCCAGCAGCCCGGGACAGGGGAAGAGGCAGCCCCAGCATTTT. Translating it yields CASSPGQGKRQPQHF.

Comment on this clone: This specimen includes other DNA sequences encoding the same CDR3. The chain uses TRBV27 and TRBJ1-1; D call uncertain. V was shortened by 2 bases and J by 1 base, with 5 bases between the two germline ends. This CDR3 is 13 amino acids long. CDR1 and CDR2 from the germline V gene are MNHEY and SMNVEV (reference sequence). The CDR3 nucleotides are TGTGCCAGCAGTTTACGTGGGAACACTGAAGCTTTCTTT. Encoded protein: CASSLRGNTEAFF.

The V gene is TRBV25-1, the J gene TRBJ1-2, with D tentatively TRBD1 (5 bases). The CDR3 has 16 residues. Trimming left V 4 bases short and J 0 bases short, with 15 bases between. Looked up from germline, CDR1 is MGHDK and CDR2 is SYGVNS. Here the CDR3 reads CASSGYRDVTNYGYTF. CDR3 in DNA: TGTGCCAGCAGTGGCTACCGGGACGTTACTAACTATGGCTACACCTTC.

The rearrangement joins TRBV18 to TRBJ2-3; the D is unclear. The CDR3 loop spans 11 amino acids. With 2 bases removed from V and 6 bases from J, the gap between germline ends came to 3 bases. Germline-derived CDR1 and CDR2 are KGHSH and LQKENI. The DNA for the CDR3 is TGTGCCAGCTCACCAGTCGATACGCAGTATTTT. This gives the protein CASSPVDTQYF.

CDR3: CASSELAAGVTYEQYF. As DNA, the CDR3 is TGTGCCAGCAGTGAATTGGCAGCGGGAGTCACGTACGAGCAGTACTTC. The chain combines TRBV25-1 with TRBJ2-7; 8 bases are a match to TRBD2. The junction had 9 bases not matched to a gene; V was cut back by 1 base and J by 4 bases. This CDR3 comprises 16 residues. Per the germline V gene, CDR1 is MGHDK and CDR2 is SYGVNS.

The rearrangement uses TRBV11-2 and TRBJ2-7, with TRBD2 as a possible D gene (6 bases). This CDR3 region has 14 residues. CDR1 is SGHAT, CDR2 FQNNGV, per germline. Trimming removed 3 bases from V and 0 bases from J, with 9 bases in between. CDR3 in amino acids: CASSLEGDSYEQYF. DNA of the CDR3: TGTGCCAGCAGCTTGGAGGGAGACTCCTACGAGCAGTACTTC.

Of note for this clone: At the DNA level, this CDR3 is encoded by other sequences in the same sample as well. This rearrangement joins TRBV9 to TRBJ2-1; D uncertain. Germline-derived CDR1 and CDR2 are SGDLS and YYNGEE. The length of the CDR3 is 12 residues. Trimming stripped 5 bases from V and 5 bases from J, with 8 bases between. The CDR3: CASSPPDNEQFF. The CDR3 DNA sequence: TGTGCCAGCAGTCCACCCGACAATGAGCAGTTCTTC.

As to this clone: This specimen includes other DNA sequences encoding the same CDR3. The CDR3 loop is CASSAGGNTEAFF. CDR3 nucleotide sequence: TGTGCCAGCAGTGCAGGGGGGAACACTGAAGCTTTCTTT. The gene calls are TRBV25-1 and TRBJ1-1; 7 bases line up with TRBD1. CDR3 size: 13 residues. The ends lost 4 bases at V and 1 base at J; junction bases unmatched: 0. Germline CDR1 and CDR2: MGHDK and SYGVNS.

This clone was recorded only once. The chain couples TRBV5-4 to TRBJ1-2; 7 bases are shared with TRBD1. The CDR3 totals 13 residues. V was pared by 3 bases and J by 5 bases, with 4 bases of the junction left unmatched. Looked up from germline, CDR1 is SGHNT and CDR2 is YYREEE (reference sequence). The CDR3 DNA reads as TGTGCCAGCAGCTCCGGGACAGTTTATGGCTACACCTTC. Amino acids: CASSSGTVYGYTF.

A note on this clone: The sample has other DNA sequences that encode this CDR3 too. This rearrangement joins TRBV5-4 to TRBJ2-3; D not certain. The length of the CDR3 is 14 residues. Per germline, CDR1 SGHNT and CDR2 YYREEE (reference sequence). V lost 2 bases and J 2 bases, leaving 9 bases between the germline ends. In nucleotides, the CDR3 is TGTGCCAGCAGCTTATCGGGCTTCACAGATACGCAGTATTTT. This codes for CASSLSGFTDTQYF. The variable domain in full, with the rest retrieved from reference TRBV5-4 and TRBJ2-3, is ETGVTQSPTHLIKTRGQQVTLRCSSQSGHNTVSWYQQALGQGPQFIFQYYREEENGRGNFPPRFSGLQFPNYSSELNVNALELDDSALYLCASSLSGFTDTQYFGPGTRLTVL.

V gene TRBV19 combines with J gene TRBJ2-1; D not resolved. V was cut by 6 bases and J by 2 bases, with 11 bases left in between. Germline V gene sequence: CDR1 LNHDA, CDR2 SQIVND (reference sequence). The CDR3 spans 14 residues. In DNA form, the CDR3 reads TGTGCCAGTAGCCTCCCGGGCGCCTACAATGAGCAGTTCTTC. Its protein is CASSLPGAYNEQFF.